The 7 T cell receptor beta chains below were found in one sample sequenced in a study of blood T cell repertoires in COVID-19. TCRdb's table, derived via immunoSEQ multiplex PCR, lists solely in-frame clones and lacks some. The sample includes roughly 190,000 clones, roughly 90% seen only once; the top ten take 10% to 11%. The specimen was peripheral blood. These receptors originate from an older woman with COVID-19, enrolled during active disease.

V usage is TRBV20-1 and J usage is TRBJ2-7; tentative D call: TRBD2 (6 bases). Germline CDR1 and CDR2: DFQATT and SNEGSKA (reference sequence). The CDR3 is 12 residues long. Trimming removed 3 bases from V and 5 bases from J, with 11 bases in between. DNA for the CDR3: TGCAGTGCTAGTCGGGGGATTAACGAGCAGTACTTC. Translation: CSASRGINEQYF.

The CDR3 DNA sequence: TGTGCCAGCAGGTTTGCAGGACTAGCGGGGCCAGAGACCCAGTACTTC. The encoded protein is CASRFAGLAGPETQYF. The rearrangement links TRBV28 to TRBJ2-5; the match to TRBD2 covers 12 bases. The CDR3 sequence is 16 residues long. Germline V gene lookup returns CDR1 MDHEN and CDR2 SYDVKM. V gave up 6 bases and J gave up 4 bases; unmatched junction bases: 9.

The chain joins TRBV24-1 to TRBJ2-2, with 8 positions matching TRBD1. V dropped 6 bases and J dropped 6; count of bases not matched to a gene: 11. CDR1 and CDR2 from the germline V gene are KGHDR and SFDVKD. This CDR3 contains 16 residues. The CDR3 protein is CATSRRQGMDPGELFF. The CDR3 DNA is TGTGCCACCAGTCGGCGACAGGGGATGGACCCCGGGGAGCTGTTTTTT.

This rearrangement joins TRBV19 to TRBJ2-7; TRBD2 matches 13 bases. J was trimmed by 7 bases and V by 5 bases; bases with no gene match: 11. The CDR3 extends over 16 amino acids. Per the germline V gene, CDR1 is LNHDA and CDR2 is SQIVND (reference sequence). For the CDR3, the DNA is TGTGCCAGTAGTCCCCGGACTAGCGGGGGATCGTATGAGCAGTACTTC. Amino acids: CASSPRTSGGSYEQYF.

The chain combines TRBV29-1 with TRBJ2-1; D is undetermined. The germline V gene has CDR1 SQVTM and CDR2 ANQGSEA. This CDR3 comprises 13 residues. With 4 bases removed from V and 0 bases from J, the gap between germline ends came to 7 bases. The CDR3 is CSVVISSYNEQFF. DNA for the CDR3: TGCAGCGTTGTTATTAGCTCCTACAATGAGCAGTTCTTC.

The rearrangement links TRBV10-1 to TRBJ2-1; D remains unclear. CDR3 length: 16 residues. V was pared by 2 bases and J by 5 bases, with 16 bases between. Germline assignment: CDR1 WNHNN and CDR2 SYGVQD (reference sequence). CDR3 sequence (DNA): TGCGCCAGCAGTGAGGGCAGTTTGTGGGCAAACAATGAGCAGTTCTTC. It translates to CASSEGSLWANNEQFF.

Here the CDR3 reads CASSLTGGNYNEQFF. The CDR3 DNA is TGCGCCAGCAGCTTGACAGGGGGCAACTACAATGAGCAGTTCTTC. The V and J genes are TRBV5-1 and TRBJ2-1; 9 positions agree with TRBD1. Germline trimming cut 1 base from V and 3 bases from J; bases unmatched to any gene: 2. CDR1 is SGHRS, CDR2 YFSETQ, per germline. The CDR3 spans 15 residues.